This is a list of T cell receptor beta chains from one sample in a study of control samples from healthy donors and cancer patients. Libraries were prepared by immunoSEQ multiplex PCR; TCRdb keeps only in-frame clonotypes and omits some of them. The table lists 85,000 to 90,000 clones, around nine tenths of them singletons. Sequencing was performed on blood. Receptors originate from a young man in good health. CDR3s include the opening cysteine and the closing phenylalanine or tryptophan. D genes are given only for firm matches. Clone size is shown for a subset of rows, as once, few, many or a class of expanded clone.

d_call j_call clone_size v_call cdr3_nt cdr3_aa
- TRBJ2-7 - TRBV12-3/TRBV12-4 TGTGCCAGCAGTTTCGCCTACGAGCAGTACTTC CASSFAYEQYF
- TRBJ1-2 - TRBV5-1 TGCGCCAGCAGCTCGTCCGTCCGTCTGGCTGGTGGCTACACCTTC CASSSSVRLAGGYTF
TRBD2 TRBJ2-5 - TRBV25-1 TGTGCCAGCAGTGAATCCCAGCGGGGGGGCCGGGAGACCCAGTACTTC CASSESQRGGRETQYF
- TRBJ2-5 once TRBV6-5 TGTGCCAGCAGTTACTTGGGGAAACAAGAGACCCAGTACTTC CASSYLGKQETQYF
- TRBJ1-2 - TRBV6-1 TGTGCCAGCAGTGAGTCCGGCAGGTCGGGGGGCTATGGCTACACCTTC CASSESGRSGGYGYTF
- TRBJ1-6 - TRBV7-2 TGTGCCAGCAGATTCATGACAGGTGTTTCACCCCTCCACTTT CASRFMTGVSPLHF
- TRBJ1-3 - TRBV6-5 TGTGCCAGCAGTATTCTTTGGGGAGCTGGAAACACCATATATTTT CASSILWGAGNTIYF
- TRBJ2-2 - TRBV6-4 TGTGCCAGCAGCCAGCGCGGGACCGGGGAGCTGTTTTTT CASSQRGTGELFF
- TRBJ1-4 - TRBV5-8 TGTGCCAGCAGCTTTTTAACGGTCGGGGAAAAACTGTTTTTT CASSFLTVGEKLFF
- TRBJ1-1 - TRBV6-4 TGTGCCAGCAGTGAAAGGTTTGGCACTGAAGCTTTCTTT CASSERFGTEAFF
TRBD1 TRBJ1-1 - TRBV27 TGTGCCAGCAGTTTATTCCTGGGACAGGGCACTGAAGCTTTCTTT CASSLFLGQGTEAFF
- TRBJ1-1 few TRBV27 TGTGCCAGCAGTTTATTCGGGGGTATGAACACTGAAGCTTTCTTT CASSLFGGMNTEAFF
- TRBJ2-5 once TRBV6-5 TGTGCCAGCAGATTAGGGGTGGAGGAGACCCAGTACTTC CASRLGVEETQYF
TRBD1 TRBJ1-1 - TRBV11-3 TGTGCCAGCAGCTTACAGGGGGCAACTGAAGCTTTCTTT CASSLQGATEAFF
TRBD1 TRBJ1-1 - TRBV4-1 TGCGCCAGCAGCCAATCAGGACAGGGGAACACTGAAGCTTTCTTT CASSQSGQGNTEAFF
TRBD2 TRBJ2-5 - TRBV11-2 TGTGCCAGCAGCTTAGGGCTAGCGGGGGGACAGCAAGAGACCCAGTACTTC CASSLGLAGGQQETQYF
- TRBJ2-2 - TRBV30 TGTGCCTGGAGTGCGTCCCGACTAGTTGTCGGGGAGCTGTTTTTT CAWSASRLVVGELFF
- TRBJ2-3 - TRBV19 TGTGCCAGTAGTATAGTGTCTGGATTCACAGATACGCAGTATTTT CASSIVSGFTDTQYF
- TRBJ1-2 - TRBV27 TGTGCCAGCAGTTTCTCAAGGACAGCCGGCTACACCTTC CASSFSRTAGYTF
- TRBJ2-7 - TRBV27 TGTGCCAGCAGTCCTTGGGACAACTCCTACGAGCAGTACTTC CASSPWDNSYEQYF
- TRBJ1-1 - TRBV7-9 TGTGCCAGCAGCTTATGGCCCGAGGAAGCTTTCTTT CASSLWPEEAFF
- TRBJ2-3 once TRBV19 TGTGCCAGTAGTAGCCAAGGGGTCAACACAGATACGCAGTATTTT CASSSQGVNTDTQYF
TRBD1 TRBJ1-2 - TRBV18 TGTGCCAGCTCACCAGCGGGACAGGGGGTCGGCTACACCTTC CASSPAGQGVGYTF
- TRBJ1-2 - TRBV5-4 TGTGCCAGCAGCTCCAAACAAAGGGGCGCAAGCTATGGCTACACCTTC CASSSKQRGASYGYTF
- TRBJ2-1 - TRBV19 TGTGCCAGTAGTATAAGTGGAGACAATGAGCAGTTCTTC CASSISGDNEQFF
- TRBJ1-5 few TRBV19 TGTGCCAGTAGTATTCGGGTCCCCGACCCGGGGCCCCAGCATTTT CASSIRVPDPGPQHF
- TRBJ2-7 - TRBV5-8 TGTGCCAGCAGCTTCCGGGGGAGAAGCGAGCAGTACTTC CASSFRGRSEQYF